This T cell receptor beta chain was retrieved from a study of shared clonotypes between healthy human individuals. CDR1 and CDR2 from the germline V gene are SQVTM and ANQGSEA. This CDR3 region has 13 residues. V shed 7 bases and J shed 7 bases, with 16 bases lying between them. The study ran the assay at deep level. Only in-frame clones appear in the TCRdb table, and some are missing; sequencing was by immunoSEQ multiplex PCR. The data show 2 million to 3 million clones, under 95% seen once. Sequenced material: naive CD4+ T cells from PBMCs. Subset in this sample: CD45RA+ positively selected. The genes are TRBV29-1 and TRBJ2-2; a possible D gene is TRBD2 (5 bases). This sequence was found in a man aged 18-30 years in good health. Some clones in this sample may be carry-over from other donors' samples. The CDR3 protein is CSAVAGIDGELFF. CDR3 sequence (DNA): TGCAGCGCCGTGGCGGGTATAGACGGGGAGCTGTTTTTT.